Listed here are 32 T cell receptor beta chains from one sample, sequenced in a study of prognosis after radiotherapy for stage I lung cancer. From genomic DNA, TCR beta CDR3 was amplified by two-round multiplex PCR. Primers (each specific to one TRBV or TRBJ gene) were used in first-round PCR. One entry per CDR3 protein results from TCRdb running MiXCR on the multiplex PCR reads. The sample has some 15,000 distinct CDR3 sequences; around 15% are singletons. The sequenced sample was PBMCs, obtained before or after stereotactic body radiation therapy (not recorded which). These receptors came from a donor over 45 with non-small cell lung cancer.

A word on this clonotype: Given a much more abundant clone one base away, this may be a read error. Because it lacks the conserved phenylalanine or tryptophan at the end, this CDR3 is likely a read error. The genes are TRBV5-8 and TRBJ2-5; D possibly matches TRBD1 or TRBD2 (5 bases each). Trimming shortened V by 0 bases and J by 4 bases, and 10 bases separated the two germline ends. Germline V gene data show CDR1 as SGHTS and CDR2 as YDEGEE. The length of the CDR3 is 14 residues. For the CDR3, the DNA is TGTGCCAGCAGCTTGGTGGGGGTCCGAGAGACCCAGTACTCC. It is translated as CASSLVGVRETQYS.

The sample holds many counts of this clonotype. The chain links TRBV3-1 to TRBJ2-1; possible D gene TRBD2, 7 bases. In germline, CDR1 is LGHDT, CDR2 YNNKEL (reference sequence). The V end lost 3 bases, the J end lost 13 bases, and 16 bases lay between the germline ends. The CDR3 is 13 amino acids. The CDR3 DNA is TGTGCCAGCAGCCAGTCAACGGGGGGCTATCAGTTCTTC. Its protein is CASSQSTGGYQFF.

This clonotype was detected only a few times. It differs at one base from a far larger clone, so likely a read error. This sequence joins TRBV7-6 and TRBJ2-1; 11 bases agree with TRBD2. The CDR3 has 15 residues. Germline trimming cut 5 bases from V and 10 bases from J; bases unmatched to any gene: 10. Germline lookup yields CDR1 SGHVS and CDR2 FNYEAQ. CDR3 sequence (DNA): TGTGCCAGCAGCGCAGGGACTAGCGGAACCTACGAGCAGTTCTTC. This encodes CASSAGTSGTYEQFF.

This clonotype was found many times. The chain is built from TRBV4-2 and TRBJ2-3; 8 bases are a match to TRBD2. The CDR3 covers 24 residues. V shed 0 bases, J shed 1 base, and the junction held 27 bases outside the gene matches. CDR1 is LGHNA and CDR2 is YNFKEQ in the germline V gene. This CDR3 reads CASSQEQRGTGALPDDTGTDTQYF. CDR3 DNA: TGTGCCAGCAGCCAAGAGCAGCGGGGGACGGGGGCCCTCCCTGACGACACGGGCACAGATACGCAGTATTTT.

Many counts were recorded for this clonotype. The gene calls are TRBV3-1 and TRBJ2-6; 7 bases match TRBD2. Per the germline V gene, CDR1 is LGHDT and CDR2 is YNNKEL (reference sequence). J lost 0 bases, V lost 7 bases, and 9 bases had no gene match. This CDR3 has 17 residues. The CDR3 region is CASTLLGGYSGANVLTF. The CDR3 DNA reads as TGTGCCAGCACCCTCCTCGGGGGGTACTCTGGGGCCAACGTCCTGACTTTC.

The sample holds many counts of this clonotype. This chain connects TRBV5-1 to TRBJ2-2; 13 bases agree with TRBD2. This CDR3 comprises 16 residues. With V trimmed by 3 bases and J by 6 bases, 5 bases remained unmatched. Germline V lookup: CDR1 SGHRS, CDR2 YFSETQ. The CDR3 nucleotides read TGCGCCAGCAGCTCTGGACTAGCGGGGGCGTCCGGGGAGCTGTTTTTT. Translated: CASSSGLAGASGELFF.

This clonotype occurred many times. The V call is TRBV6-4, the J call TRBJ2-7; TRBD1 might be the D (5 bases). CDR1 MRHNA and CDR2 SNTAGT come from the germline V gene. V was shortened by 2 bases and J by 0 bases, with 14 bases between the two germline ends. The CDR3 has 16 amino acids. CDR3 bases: TGTGCCAGCAGTGACGTTGACAGCCCCAGCTCCTACGAGCAGTACGTC. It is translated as CASSDVDSPSSYEQYV.

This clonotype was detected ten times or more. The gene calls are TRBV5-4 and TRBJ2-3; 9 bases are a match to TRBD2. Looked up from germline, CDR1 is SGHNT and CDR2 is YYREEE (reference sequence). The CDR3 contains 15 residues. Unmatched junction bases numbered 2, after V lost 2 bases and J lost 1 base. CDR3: CASSFGGRGTDTQYF. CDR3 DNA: TGTGCCAGCAGCTTTGGCGGGAGGGGCACAGATACGCAGTATTTT.

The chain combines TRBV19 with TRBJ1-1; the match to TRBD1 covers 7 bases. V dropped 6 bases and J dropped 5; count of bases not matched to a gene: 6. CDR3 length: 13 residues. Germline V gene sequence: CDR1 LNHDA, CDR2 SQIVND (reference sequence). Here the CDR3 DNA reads TGTGCCAGTAGCGTGACAGGGTTGACTGAAGCTTTCTTT. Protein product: CASSVTGLTEAFF.

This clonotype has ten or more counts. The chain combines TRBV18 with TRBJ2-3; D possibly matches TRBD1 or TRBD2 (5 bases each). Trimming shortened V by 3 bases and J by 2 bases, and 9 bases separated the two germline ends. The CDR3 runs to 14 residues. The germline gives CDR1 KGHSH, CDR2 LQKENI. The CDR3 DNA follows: TGTGCCAGCTCACCGGGGCTAGCCACAGATACGCAGTATTTT. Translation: CASSPGLATDTQYF.

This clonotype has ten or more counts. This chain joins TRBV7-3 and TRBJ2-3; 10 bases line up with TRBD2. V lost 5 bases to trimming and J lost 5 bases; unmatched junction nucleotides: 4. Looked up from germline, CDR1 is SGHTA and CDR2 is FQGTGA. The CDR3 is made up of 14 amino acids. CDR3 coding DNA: TGTGCCAGCAGCCGAGCGGGGGGGCAAGATACGCAGTATTTT. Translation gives CASSRAGGQDTQYF.

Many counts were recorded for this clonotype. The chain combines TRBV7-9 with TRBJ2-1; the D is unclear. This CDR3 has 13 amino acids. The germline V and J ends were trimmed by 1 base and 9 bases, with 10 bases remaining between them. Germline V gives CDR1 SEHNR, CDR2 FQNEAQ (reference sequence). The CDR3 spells CASSLDGGAEQFF. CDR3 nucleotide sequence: TGTGCCAGCAGCTTAGATGGCGGAGCTGAGCAGTTCTTC.

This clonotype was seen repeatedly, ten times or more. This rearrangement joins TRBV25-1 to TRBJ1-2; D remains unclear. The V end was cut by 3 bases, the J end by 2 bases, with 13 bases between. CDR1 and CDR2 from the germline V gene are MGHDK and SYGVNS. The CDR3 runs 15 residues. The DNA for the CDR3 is TGTGCCAGCAGTGATCCCGGTACTACCAACTATGGCTACACCTTC. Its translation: CASSDPGTTNYGYTF.

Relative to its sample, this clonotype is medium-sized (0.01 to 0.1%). The CDR3 coding sequence is TGCGCCAGCAGCCAAGAGTTGCAGGGCTACTATGGCTACACCTTC. Protein: CASSQELQGYYGYTF. The V call is TRBV4-3, the J call TRBJ1-2; D possibly corresponds to TRBD1 (5 bases). The V end was cut by 0 bases, the J end by 3 bases, with 11 bases between. This CDR3 comprises 15 residues. Per the germline V gene, CDR1 is LGHNA and CDR2 is YSLEER.

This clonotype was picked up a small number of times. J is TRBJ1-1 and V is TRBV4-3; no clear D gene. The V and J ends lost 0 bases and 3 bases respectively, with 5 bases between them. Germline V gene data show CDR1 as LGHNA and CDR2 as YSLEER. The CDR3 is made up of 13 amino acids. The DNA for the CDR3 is TGCGCCAGCAGCCAAGAACTGTACACTGAAGCTTTCTTT. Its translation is CASSQELYTEAFF.

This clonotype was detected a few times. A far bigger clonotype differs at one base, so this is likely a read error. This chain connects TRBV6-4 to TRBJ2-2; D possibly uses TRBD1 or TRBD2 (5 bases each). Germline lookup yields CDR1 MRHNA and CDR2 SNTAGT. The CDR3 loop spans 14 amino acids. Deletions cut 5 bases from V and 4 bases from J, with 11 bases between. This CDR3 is CASSQGRGTGELFF. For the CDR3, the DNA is TGTGCCAGCAGTCAGGGTCGGGGCACCGGGGAGCTGTTTTTT.

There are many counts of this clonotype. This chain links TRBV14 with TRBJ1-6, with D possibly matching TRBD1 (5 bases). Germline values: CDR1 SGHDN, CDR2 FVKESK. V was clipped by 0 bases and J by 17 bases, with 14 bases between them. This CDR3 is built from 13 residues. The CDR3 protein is CASSQDRGRSIHF. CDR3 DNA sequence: TGTGCCAGCAGCCAAGATCGGGGACGGTCGATCCACTTT.

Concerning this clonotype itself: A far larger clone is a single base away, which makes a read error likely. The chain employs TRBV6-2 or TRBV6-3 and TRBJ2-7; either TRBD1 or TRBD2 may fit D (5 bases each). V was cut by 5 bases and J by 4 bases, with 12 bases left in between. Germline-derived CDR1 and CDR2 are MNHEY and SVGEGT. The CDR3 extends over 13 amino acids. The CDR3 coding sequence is TGTGCCAGCAGTCCCCTGGGGGAGTACGAGCAGTACGTC. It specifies CASSPLGEYEQYV.

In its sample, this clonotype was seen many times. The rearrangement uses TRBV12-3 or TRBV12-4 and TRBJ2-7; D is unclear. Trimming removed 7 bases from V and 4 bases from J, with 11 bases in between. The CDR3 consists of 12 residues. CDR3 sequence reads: CASKTSRYEQYF. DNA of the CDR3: TGTGCCAGCAAAACCTCGAGATACGAGCAGTACTTC.

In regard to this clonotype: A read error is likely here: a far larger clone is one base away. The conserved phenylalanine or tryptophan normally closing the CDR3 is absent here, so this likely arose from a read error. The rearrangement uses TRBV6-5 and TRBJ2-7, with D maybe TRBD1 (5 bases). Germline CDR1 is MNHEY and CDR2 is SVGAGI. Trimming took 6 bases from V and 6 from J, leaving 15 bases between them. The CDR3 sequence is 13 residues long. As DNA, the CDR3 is TGTGCCAGCAGCCTCGACAGTTATTCCGAGCAGTACATC. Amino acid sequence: CASSLDSYSEQYI.

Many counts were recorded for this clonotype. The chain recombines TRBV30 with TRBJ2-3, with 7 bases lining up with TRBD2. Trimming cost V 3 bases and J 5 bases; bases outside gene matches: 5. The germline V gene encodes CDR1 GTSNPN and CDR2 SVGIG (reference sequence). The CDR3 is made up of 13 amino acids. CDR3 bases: TGTGCCTGGAGGTCGGCGGGAGTAGATACGCAGTATTTT. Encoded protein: CAWRSAGVDTQYF.

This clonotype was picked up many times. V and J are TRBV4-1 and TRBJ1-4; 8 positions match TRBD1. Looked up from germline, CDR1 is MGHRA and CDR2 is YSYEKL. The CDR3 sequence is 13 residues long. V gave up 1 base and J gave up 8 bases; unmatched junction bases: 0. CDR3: CASSQGTGEKLFF. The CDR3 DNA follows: TGCGCCAGCAGCCAAGGGACAGGGGAAAAACTGTTTTTT.

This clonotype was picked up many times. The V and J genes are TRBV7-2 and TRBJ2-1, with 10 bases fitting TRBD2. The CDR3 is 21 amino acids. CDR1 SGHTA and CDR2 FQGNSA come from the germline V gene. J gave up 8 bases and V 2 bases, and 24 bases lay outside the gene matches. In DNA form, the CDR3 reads TGTGCCAGCAGCTTATTAGGGTTTCGGCTAGCGGGAGCAAGGATAATCTATGAGCAGTTCTTC. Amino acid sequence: CASSLLGFRLAGARIIYEQFF.

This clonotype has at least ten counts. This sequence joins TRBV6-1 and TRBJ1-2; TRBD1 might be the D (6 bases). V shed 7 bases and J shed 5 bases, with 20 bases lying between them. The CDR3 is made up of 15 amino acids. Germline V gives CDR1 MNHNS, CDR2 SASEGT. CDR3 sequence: CASTKAGGVGYGYTF. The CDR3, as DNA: TGTGCCAGCACTAAGGCGGGGGGCGTTGGGTATGGCTACACCTTC.

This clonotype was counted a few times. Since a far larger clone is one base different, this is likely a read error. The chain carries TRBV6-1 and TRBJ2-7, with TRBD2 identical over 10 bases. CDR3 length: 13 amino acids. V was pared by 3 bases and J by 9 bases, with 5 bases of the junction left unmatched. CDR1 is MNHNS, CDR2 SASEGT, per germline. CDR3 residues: CASSEGTSDGQYF. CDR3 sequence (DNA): TGTGCCAGCAGTGAGGGGACTAGCGACGGGCAGTACTTC.

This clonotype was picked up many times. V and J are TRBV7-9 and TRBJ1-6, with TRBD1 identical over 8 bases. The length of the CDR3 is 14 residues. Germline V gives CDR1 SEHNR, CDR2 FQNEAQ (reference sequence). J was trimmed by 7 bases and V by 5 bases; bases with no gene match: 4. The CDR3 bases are TGTGCCAGCAGCCGAACAGGGGGGAATTCACCCCTCCACTTT. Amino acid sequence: CASSRTGGNSPLHF.

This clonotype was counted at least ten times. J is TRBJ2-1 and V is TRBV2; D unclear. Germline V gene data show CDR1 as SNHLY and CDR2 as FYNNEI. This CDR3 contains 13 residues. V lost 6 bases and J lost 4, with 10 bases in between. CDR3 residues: CASSETAYNEQFF. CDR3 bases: TGTGCCAGCAGCGAAACCGCTTACAATGAGCAGTTCTTC.

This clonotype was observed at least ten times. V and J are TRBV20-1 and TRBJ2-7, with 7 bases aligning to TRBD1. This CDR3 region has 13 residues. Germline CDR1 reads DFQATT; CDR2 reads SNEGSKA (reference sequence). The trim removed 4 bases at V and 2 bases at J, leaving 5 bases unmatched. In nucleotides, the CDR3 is TGCAGTGCTATGGCAGGGGGAACCTACGAGCAGTACGTC. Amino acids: CSAMAGGTYEQYV.

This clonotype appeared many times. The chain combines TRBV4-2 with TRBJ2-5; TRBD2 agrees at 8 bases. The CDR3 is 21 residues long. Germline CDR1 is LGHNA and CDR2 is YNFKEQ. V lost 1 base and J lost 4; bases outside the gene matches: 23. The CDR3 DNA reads TGTGCCAGCAGCCAAGCAACGGGGCTAGCGGGTCTGATAGGGCCTTCAGAGACCCAGTACTTC. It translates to CASSQATGLAGLIGPSETQYF.

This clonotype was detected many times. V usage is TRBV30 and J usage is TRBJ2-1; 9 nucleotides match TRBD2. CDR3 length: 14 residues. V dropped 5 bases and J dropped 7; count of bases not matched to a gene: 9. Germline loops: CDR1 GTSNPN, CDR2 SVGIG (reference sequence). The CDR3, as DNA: TGTGCCTGGTTGGCAAGCGGGGGGAGTAATGAGCAGTTCTTC. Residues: CAWLASGGSNEQFF.

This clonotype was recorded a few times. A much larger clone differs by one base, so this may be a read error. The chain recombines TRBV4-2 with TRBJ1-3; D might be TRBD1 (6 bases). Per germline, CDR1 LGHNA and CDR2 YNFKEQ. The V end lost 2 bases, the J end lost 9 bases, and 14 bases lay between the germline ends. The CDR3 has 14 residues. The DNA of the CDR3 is TGTGCCAGCAGCCAACCGGACAGTAGAAGCACCATATATTTT. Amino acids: CASSQPDSRSTIYF.

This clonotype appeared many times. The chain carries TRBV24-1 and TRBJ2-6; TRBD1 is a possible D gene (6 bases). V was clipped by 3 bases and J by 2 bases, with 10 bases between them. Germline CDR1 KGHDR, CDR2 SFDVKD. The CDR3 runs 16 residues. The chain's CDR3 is CATSDHQGTGANVLTF. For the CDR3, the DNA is TGTGCCACCAGTGATCACCAGGGGACTGGGGCCAACGTCCTGACTTTC.